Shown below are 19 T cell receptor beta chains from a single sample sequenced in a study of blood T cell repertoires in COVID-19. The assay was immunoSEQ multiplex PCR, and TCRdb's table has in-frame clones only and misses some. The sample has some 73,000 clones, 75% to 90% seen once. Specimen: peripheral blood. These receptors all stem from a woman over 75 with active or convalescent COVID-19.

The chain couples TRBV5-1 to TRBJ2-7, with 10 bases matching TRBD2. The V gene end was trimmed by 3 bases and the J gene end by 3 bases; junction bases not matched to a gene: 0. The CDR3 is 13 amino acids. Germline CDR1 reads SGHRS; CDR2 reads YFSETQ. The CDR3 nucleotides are TGCGCCAGCAGCTGGACTAGCGGCTACGAGCAGTACTTC. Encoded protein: CASSWTSGYEQYF.

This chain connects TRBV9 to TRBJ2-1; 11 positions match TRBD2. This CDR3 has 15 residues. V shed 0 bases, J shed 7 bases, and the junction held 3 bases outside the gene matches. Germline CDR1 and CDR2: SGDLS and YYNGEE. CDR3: CASSVDLAGGNEQFF. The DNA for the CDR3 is TGTGCCAGCAGCGTAGATCTAGCGGGGGGAAATGAGCAGTTCTTC.

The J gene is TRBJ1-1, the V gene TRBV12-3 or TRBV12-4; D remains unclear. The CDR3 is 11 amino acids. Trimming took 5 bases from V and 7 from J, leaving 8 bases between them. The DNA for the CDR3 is TGTGCCAGCAGTACCGCGATTGAAGCTTTCTTT. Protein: CASSTAIEAFF.

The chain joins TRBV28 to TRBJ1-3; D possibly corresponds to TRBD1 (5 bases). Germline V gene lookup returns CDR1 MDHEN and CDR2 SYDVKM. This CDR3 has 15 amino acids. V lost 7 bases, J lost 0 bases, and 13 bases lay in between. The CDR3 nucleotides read TGTGCCAGCATTGCCTCGACAGACTCTGGAAACACCATATATTTT. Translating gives CASIASTDSGNTIYF.

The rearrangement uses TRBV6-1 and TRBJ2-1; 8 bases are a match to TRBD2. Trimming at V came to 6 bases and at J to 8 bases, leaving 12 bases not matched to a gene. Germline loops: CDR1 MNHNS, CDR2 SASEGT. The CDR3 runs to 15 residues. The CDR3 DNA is TGTGCCAGCAGAGGATGGGGGAGCGGGGGTGATGAGCAGTTCTTC. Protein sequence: CASRGWGSGGDEQFF.

DNA of the CDR3: TGTGCCAGCAGCCTCCGGCAGCGGACTAGCACAGATACGCAGTATTTT. Its translation is CASSLRQRTSTDTQYF. V gene TRBV5-6 combines with J gene TRBJ2-3; D perhaps matches TRBD2 (5 bases). CDR3 length: 16 amino acids. Germline CDR1 SGHDT, CDR2 YYEEEE. Deletions cut 4 bases from V and 0 bases from J, with 15 bases between.

The CDR3 nucleotides are TGCGCCAGCAGATCGGGGGGGCGCGAGACCCAGTACTTC. Its protein product is CASRSGGRETQYF. This chain uses TRBV10-2 with TRBJ2-5; the match to TRBD2 covers 8 bases. The germline V gene has CDR1 WSHSY and CDR2 SAAADI. The CDR3 has 13 residues. The V segment lost 6 bases and the J segment 5 bases; nucleotides outside the gene matches: 5.

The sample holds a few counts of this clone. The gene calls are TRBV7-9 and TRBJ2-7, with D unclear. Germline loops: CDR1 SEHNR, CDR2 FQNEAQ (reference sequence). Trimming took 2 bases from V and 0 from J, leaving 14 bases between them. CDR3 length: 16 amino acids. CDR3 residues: CASSLRGISPSYEQYF. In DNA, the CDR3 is TGTGCCAGCAGCTTACGAGGTATCAGCCCCTCCTACGAGCAGTACTTC.

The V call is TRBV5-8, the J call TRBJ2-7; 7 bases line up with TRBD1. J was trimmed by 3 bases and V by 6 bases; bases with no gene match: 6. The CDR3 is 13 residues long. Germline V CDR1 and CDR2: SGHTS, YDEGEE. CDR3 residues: CASTDRVLYEQYF. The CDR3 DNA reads TGTGCCAGCACCGACAGGGTCCTCTACGAGCAGTACTTC.

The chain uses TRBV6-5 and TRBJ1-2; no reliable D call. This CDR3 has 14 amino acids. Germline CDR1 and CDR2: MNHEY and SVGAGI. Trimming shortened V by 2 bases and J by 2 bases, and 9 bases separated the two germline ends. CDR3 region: CASSYLRENYGYTF. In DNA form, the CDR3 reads TGTGCCAGCAGTTACCTACGAGAGAACTATGGCTACACCTTC.

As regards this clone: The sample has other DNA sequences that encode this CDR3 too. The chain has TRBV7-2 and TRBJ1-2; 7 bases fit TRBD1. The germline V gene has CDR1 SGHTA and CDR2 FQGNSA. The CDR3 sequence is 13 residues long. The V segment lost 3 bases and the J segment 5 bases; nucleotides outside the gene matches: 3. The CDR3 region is CASSLRGQYGYTF. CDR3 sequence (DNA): TGTGCCAGCAGCTTGAGGGGGCAATATGGCTACACCTTC.

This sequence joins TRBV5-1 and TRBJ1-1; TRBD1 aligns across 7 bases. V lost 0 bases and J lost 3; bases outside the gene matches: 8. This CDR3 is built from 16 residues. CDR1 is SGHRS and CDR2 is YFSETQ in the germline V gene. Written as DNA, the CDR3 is TGCGCCAGCAGCTTGGTCGTTCAGGGGGTCTACACTGAAGCTTTCTTT. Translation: CASSLVVQGVYTEAFF.

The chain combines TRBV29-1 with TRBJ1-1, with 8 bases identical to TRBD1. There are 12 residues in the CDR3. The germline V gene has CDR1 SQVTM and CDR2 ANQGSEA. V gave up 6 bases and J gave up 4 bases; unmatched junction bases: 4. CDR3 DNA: TGCAGCGTCGACAGGGGAAGCACTGAAGCTTTCTTT. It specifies CSVDRGSTEAFF.

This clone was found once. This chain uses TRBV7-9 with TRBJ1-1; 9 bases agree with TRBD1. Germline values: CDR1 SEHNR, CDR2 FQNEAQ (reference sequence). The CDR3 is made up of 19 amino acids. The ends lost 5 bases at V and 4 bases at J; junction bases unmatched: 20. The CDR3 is CASSNPGQGILGLATEAFF. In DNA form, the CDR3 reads TGTGCCAGCAGCAACCCGGGACAGGGAATACTGGGGCTCGCCACTGAAGCTTTCTTT.

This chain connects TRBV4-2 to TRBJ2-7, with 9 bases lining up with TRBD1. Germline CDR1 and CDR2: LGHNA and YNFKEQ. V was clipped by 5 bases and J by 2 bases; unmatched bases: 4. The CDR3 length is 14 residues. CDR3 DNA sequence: TGTGCCAGCAGCTACGGACAGGGGACCTACGAGCAGTACTTC. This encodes CASSYGQGTYEQYF.

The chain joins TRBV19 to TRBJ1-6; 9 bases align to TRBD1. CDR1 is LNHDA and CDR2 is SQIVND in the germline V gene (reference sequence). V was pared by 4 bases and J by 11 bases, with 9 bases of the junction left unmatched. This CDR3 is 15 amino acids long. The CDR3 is CASSTDGTGMAPLHF. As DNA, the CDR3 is TGTGCCAGTAGTACCGACGGGACAGGGATGGCACCCCTCCACTTT. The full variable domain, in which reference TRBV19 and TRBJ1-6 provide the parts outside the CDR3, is DGGITQSPKYLFRKEGQNVTLSCEQNLNHDAMYWYRQDPGQGLRLIYYSQIVNDFQKGDIAEGYSVSREKKESFPLTVTSAQKNPTAFYLCASSTDGTGMAPLHFGNGTRLTVT.

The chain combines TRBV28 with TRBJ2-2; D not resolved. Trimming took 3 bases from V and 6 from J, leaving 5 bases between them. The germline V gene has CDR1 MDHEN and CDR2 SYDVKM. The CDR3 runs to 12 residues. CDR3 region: CASSFVPGELFF. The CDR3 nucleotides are TGTGCCAGCAGTTTCGTCCCCGGGGAGCTGTTTTTT.

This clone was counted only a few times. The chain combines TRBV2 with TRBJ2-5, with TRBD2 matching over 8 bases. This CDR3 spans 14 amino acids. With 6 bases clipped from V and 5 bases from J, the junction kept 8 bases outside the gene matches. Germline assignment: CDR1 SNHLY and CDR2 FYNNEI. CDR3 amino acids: CASSGLALAETQYF. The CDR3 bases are TGTGCCAGCAGCGGACTAGCTTTAGCCGAGACCCAGTACTTC.

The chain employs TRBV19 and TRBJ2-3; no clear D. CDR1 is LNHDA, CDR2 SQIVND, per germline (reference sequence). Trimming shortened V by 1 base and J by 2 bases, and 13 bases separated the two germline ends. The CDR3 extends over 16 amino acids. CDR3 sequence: CASSIGSLSHTDTQYF. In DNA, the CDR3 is TGTGCCAGTAGTATAGGTAGTCTTAGCCACACAGATACGCAGTATTTT. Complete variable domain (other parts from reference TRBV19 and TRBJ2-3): DGGITQSPKYLFRKEGQNVTLSCEQNLNHDAMYWYRQDPGQGLRLIYYSQIVNDFQKGDIAEGYSVSREKKESFPLTVTSAQKNPTAFYLCASSIGSLSHTDTQYFGPGTRLTVL.